This TCR beta chain originates from a study of T cell repertoires in cytomegalovirus infection (dated 2019 in TCRdb). Study-wide context: Peptide stimulations targeted recently identified HLA-C-restricted CMV epitopes, whose presentation resists viral immunomodulation, together with well-studied HLA-B-restricted epitopes. Because public TCR beta signatures pointed to carriage of CMV infection together with the matching HLA type, the HLA type of each donor mattered for the analysis. Paper-wide results and their limitations: In both this cohort and an independent roughly 350-donor cohort, the cumulative frequency of public TCR beta family members distinguished carriers of CMV infection plus the relevant HLA type. In the ex vivo response, HLA-C-restricted CMV-specific TCR beta clonotypes were dominant, and in two of eight donors the single most frequent clonotype came from this HLA-C-restricted group.

What this sample's treatment or condition label stands for: in vitro stimulation with specific CMV peptide epitopes to enrich CMV-specific T cells. V loses 5 bases, J loses 10 bases, and the germline ends lie 14 bases apart. According to the germline V gene, CDR1 reads SGHVS and CDR2 reads FQNEAQ. There are 13 amino acids in the CDR3, from cysteine to phenylalanine inclusive. The kept DNA is CDR3 alone, 39 bases in frame from the first base. The sample was run on an Illumina HiSeq 1500. TCRdb reprocessed the public reads (quality trimming at Q25 with fastp, clone calling with MiXCR) and kept in-frame beta chains. Under each unique CDR3 protein, matching rows form one entry showing the most common genes and DNA. The sample contains 380,000 or so distinct CDR3 sequences, about 35% of them found a single time. In total, the top ten clones hold 13% of the sample. With respect to this clonotype: Its antigen specificity is not known. The record has no base qualities; no much larger clone is one base away.

This clonotype was obtained from a human donor in good health (CMV status not recorded). Some clones in this sample may be carry-over from other donors' samples. The chain employs TRBV7-8 and TRBJ1-4; too little of a D gene remains to name it. The sample consisted of cultured PBMCs, taken from culture after CMV antigen stimulation. The DNA is TGTGCCAGCAGCATTGTAGGGCCCCGAAAACTGTTTTTT. Its protein product is CASSIVGPRKLFF.